The 23 T cell receptor beta chains given below trace back to one sample, sequenced in a study of beta chain features in type 1 diabetes. Reverse transcribing all isolated RNA meant expressed TCRB transcripts were sequenced. Profiled with immunoSEQ multiplex PCR; TCRdb holds only in-frame clones, not every one. The table has under 550,000 clones, 11% seen once. Sample: naive CD4+ T cells from blood. The receptor set was obtained from a young woman in good health.

The chain joins TRBV7-8 to TRBJ1-2; D is uncertain. The ends were cut back, 2 bases at V and 4 bases at J, with 14 bases in the middle. The CDR3 length is 15 residues. In germline, CDR1 is SGHVS, CDR2 FQNEAQ. The CDR3 DNA reads as TGTGCCAGCAGCTTATCGCGCGGGCTCCCCTATGGCTACACCTTC. Residues: CASSLSRGLPYGYTF.

The rearrangement joins TRBV7-2 to TRBJ2-5; no firm D call. Between the trimmed V and J ends, which lost 8 bases and 5 bases, there was a span of 12 bases. CDR1 is SGHTA, CDR2 FQGNSA, per germline. The CDR3 is 12 residues long. DNA for the CDR3: TGTGCCAGCGGTGATCGACACGAGACCCAGTACTTC. Its protein product is CASGDRHETQYF. The complete variable domain, with remaining parts taken from reference TRBV7-2 and TRBJ2-5, reads GAGVSQSPSNKVTEKGKDVELRCDPISGHTALYWYRQSLGQGLEFLIYFQGNSAPDKSGLPSDRFSAERTGGSVSTLTIQRTQQEDSAVYLCASGDRHETQYFGPGTRLLVL.

This clone was seen more than once but under ten times. The chain is built from TRBV15 and TRBJ2-3; the D is unclear. CDR1 and CDR2 from the germline V gene are LNHNV and YYDKDF (reference sequence). The V and J ends lost 0 bases and 4 bases respectively, with 5 bases between them. The CDR3 is 13 residues long. This CDR3 is CATSRDWADTQYF. CDR3 coding DNA: TGTGCCACCAGCAGAGATTGGGCAGATACGCAGTATTTT.

This clone turned up a few times. The chain recombines TRBV5-1 with TRBJ2-2; D call uncertain. The germline V and J ends were trimmed by 6 bases and 0 bases, with 6 bases remaining between them. CDR1 SGHRS and CDR2 YFSETQ come from the germline V gene. The CDR3 sequence is 13 residues long. CDR3 nucleotide sequence: TGCGCCAGCAAGGAGTCGAACACCGGGGAGCTGTTTTTT. As protein: CASKESNTGELFF.

Only a few counts were recorded for this clone. This chain links TRBV28 with TRBJ2-7; 7 bases fit TRBD1. The J segment lost 3 bases and the V segment lost 6 bases, leaving 5 bases of the junction unmatched. Germline V CDR1 and CDR2: MDHEN, SYDVKM. This CDR3 comprises 13 residues. This CDR3 is CASRNTGDYEQYV. The DNA of the CDR3 is TGTGCCAGCAGAAATACAGGGGACTACGAGCAGTACGTC.

This clone was detected a few times. The chain couples TRBV7-2 to TRBJ2-1; 7 nucleotides match TRBD2. Looked up from germline, CDR1 is SGHTA and CDR2 is FQGNSA. The CDR3 runs 16 residues. J was trimmed by 0 bases and V by 1 base; bases with no gene match: 3. The CDR3 DNA is TGTGCCAGCAGCTTAGTCGGGGGGTTCTCCTACAATGAGCAGTTCTTC. This gives the protein CASSLVGGFSYNEQFF. Complete variable domain (other parts from reference TRBV7-2 and TRBJ2-1): GAGVSQSPSNKVTEKGKDVELRCDPISGHTALYWYRQSLGQGLEFLIYFQGNSAPDKSGLPSDRFSAERTGGSVSTLTIQRTQQEDSAVYLCASSLVGGFSYNEQFFGPGTRLTVL.

This chain connects TRBV30 to TRBJ1-1; 10 bases agree with TRBD1. The CDR3 spans 13 residues. Germline V lookup: CDR1 GTSNPN, CDR2 SVGIG (reference sequence). The V and J ends lost 3 bases and 3 bases, in that order; junction bases with no gene match: 1. CDR3 amino acids: CAWRGQGYTEAFF. For the CDR3, the DNA is TGTGCCTGGAGGGGACAGGGGTACACTGAAGCTTTCTTT.

The genes are TRBV18 and TRBJ2-5; TRBD2 matches at 14 bases. The ends lost 3 bases at V and 5 bases at J; junction bases unmatched: 5. Germline loops: CDR1 KGHSH, CDR2 LQKENI. The CDR3 consists of 16 residues. DNA of the CDR3: TGTGCCAGCTCACCGGGGACTAGCGGGAGATTGGAGACCCAGTACTTC. Translation gives CASSPGTSGRLETQYF.

The chain recombines TRBV6-6 with TRBJ2-1; 9 nucleotides agree with TRBD2. Germline V CDR1 and CDR2: MNHNY, SVGAGI (reference sequence). J lost 6 bases, V lost 0 bases, and 6 bases had no gene match. The CDR3 runs to 16 residues. The CDR3 nucleotides are TGTGCCAGCAGTTACTCCGGGACTAGCCGGGGCAATGAGCAGTTCTTC. Translation gives CASSYSGTSRGNEQFF.

This clone turned up a few times. The V call is TRBV29-1, the J call TRBJ1-1; D call uncertain. The CDR3 contains 16 residues. V was pared by 4 bases and J by 4 bases, with 22 bases between. Per germline, CDR1 SQVTM and CDR2 ANQGSEA. The CDR3 reads CSVVQAIRTVGTEAFF. CDR3 nucleotides: TGCAGCGTTGTTCAGGCTATAAGGACGGTGGGCACTGAAGCTTTCTTT.

This sequence joins TRBV11-2 and TRBJ2-3; D is uncertain. The CDR3 is 11 residues long. The V and J ends lost 7 bases and 4 bases respectively, with 6 bases between them. Germline CDR1 and CDR2: SGHAT and FQNNGV. Here the CDR3 reads CASKPPDTQYF. CDR3 in DNA: TGTGCCAGCAAGCCGCCAGATACGCAGTATTTT.

Concerning this clone: Distinct nucleotide sequences in the sample also encode this CDR3. The V and J genes are TRBV18 and TRBJ2-7; D gene uncertain. The CDR3 length is 13 residues. V was shortened by 2 bases and J by 0 bases, with 5 bases between the two germline ends. Germline loops: CDR1 KGHSH, CDR2 LQKENI. The CDR3 nucleotides are TGTGCCAGCTCACCAACAAGCTCCTACGAGCAGTACGTC. It yields the protein CASSPTSSYEQYV.

The chain carries TRBV9 and TRBJ2-3; the D gene is possibly TRBD2 (6 bases). Looked up from germline, CDR1 is SGDLS and CDR2 is YYNGEE. Deletions cut 0 bases from V and 0 bases from J, with 11 bases between. The CDR3 is 16 amino acids. Written as DNA, the CDR3 is TGTGCCAGCAGCGTAGGCGGAGGGGTGAGCACAGATACGCAGTATTTT. It yields the protein CASSVGGGVSTDTQYF.

This clone has just a few counts. The chain combines TRBV9 with TRBJ2-7; perhaps TRBD2 as D (5 bases). The CDR3 sequence is 14 residues long. V was shortened by 2 bases and J by 6 bases, with 15 bases between the two germline ends. Looked up from germline, CDR1 is SGDLS and CDR2 is YYNGEE. Here the CDR3 reads CASSVEGDPTEQYF. Here the CDR3 DNA reads TGTGCCAGCAGCGTTGAGGGAGACCCCACCGAGCAGTACTTC.

The V gene is TRBV6-5, the J gene TRBJ2-7, with a tentative D call TRBD1 (5 bases). Germline loops: CDR1 MNHEY, CDR2 SVGAGI. Trimming stripped 5 bases from V and 3 bases from J, with 14 bases between. The CDR3 is 14 amino acids. Here the CDR3 reads CASSPTVDLYEQYF. DNA of the CDR3: TGTGCCAGCAGTCCGACAGTGGACCTCTACGAGCAGTACTTC.

Remarks on this clone: The sample carries other DNA sequences with the same CDR3. The rearrangement joins TRBV9 to TRBJ2-3, with 13 bases aligning to TRBD2. Germline V gene lookup returns CDR1 SGDLS and CDR2 YYNGEE. There are 16 residues in the CDR3. V was clipped by 2 bases and J by 5 bases; unmatched bases: 5. CDR3 in amino acids: CASSVGLAGVGDTQYF. CDR3 coding DNA: TGTGCCAGCAGCGTCGGACTAGCGGGAGTAGGAGATACGCAGTATTTT.

The V call is TRBV25-1, the J call TRBJ1-3, with no clear D. V dropped 6 bases and J dropped 2 bases, with 11 bases sitting between them. The CDR3 is 14 amino acids. In germline, CDR1 is MGHDK, CDR2 SYGVNS. CDR3 sequence: CASSRPQPGNTIYF. The CDR3 DNA reads as TGTGCCAGCAGCCGACCTCAACCTGGAAACACCATATATTTT.

The rearrangement uses TRBV27 and TRBJ1-6; the match to TRBD1 covers 12 bases. The CDR3 sequence is 17 residues long. The J segment lost 4 bases and the V segment lost 5 bases, leaving 6 bases of the junction unmatched. Per the germline V gene, CDR1 is MNHEY and CDR2 is SMNVEV (reference sequence). The CDR3 reads CASSTGTGGIYNSPLHF. CDR3 DNA: TGTGCCAGCAGTACAGGGACAGGGGGCATTTATAATTCACCCCTCCACTTT.

This clone was found a few times. V is TRBV5-4 and J is TRBJ1-1, with TRBD1 matching 8 bases. Trimming removed 0 bases from V and 1 base from J; junction bases left unmatched: 5. The CDR3 totals 16 residues. Per the germline V gene, CDR1 is SGHNT and CDR2 is YYREEE (reference sequence). DNA for the CDR3: TGTGCCAGCAGCTTGGCCGGGACAGGAGCGAACACTGAAGCTTTCTTT. This gives the protein CASSLAGTGANTEAFF.

This clone was observed a few times. V is TRBV11-2 and J is TRBJ2-1; D may be TRBD1 (6 bases). This CDR3 region has 14 residues. Trimming removed 3 bases at V and 5 bases at J, with 11 bases between. Germline assignment: CDR1 SGHAT and CDR2 FQNNGV. CDR3 bases: TGTGCCAGCAGCTTTGGGGACATTAACAATGAGCAGTTCTTC. Its translation: CASSFGDINNEQFF.

This rearrangement joins TRBV4-1 to TRBJ1-3, with D unclear. V dropped 1 base and J dropped 4 bases, with 11 bases sitting between them. The CDR3 runs to 15 residues. The germline CDR1 and CDR2 sequences are MGHRA and YSYEKL. Here the CDR3 reads CASSQAPGKGNTIYF. CDR3 sequence (DNA): TGCGCCAGCAGCCAAGCCCCCGGGAAGGGAAACACCATATATTTT.

In its sample, this clone was seen once. This chain uses TRBV29-1 with TRBJ1-1; no definite D call. V was shortened by 1 base and J by 10 bases, with 13 bases between the two germline ends. CDR1 is SQVTM and CDR2 is ANQGSEA in the germline V gene. CDR3 length: 12 amino acids. The CDR3 spells CSVEGAWFGAFF. In DNA form, the CDR3 reads TGCAGCGTTGAAGGCGCCTGGTTTGGAGCTTTCTTT.

V usage is TRBV9 and J usage is TRBJ2-1, with a weak D call TRBD1 (7 bases). The CDR3 has 16 amino acids. The ends were cut back, 4 bases at V and 2 bases at J, with 16 bases in the middle. The germline V gene has CDR1 SGDLS and CDR2 YYNGEE. The CDR3: CASSPQGGRTYNEQFF. The DNA of the CDR3 is TGTGCCAGCAGCCCCCAGGGGGGAAGGACCTACAATGAGCAGTTCTTC.